Reported below is one T cell receptor (beta chain). Its antigen is not known. The sample is drawn from a study of shared clonotypes between healthy human individuals. Study details: Contributing individuals were a couple of females and a few males aged 18 to 49. Study-wide findings and caveats: When compared with the clonotypes that were shared by all four sorted-subset donors, the non-shared clonotypes turned out to have lower generation probabilities.

Study processing details: Filtering differed, since immunoSEQ gave only junction sequences and no quality scores. Only in-frame clones appear in the TCRdb table, and some are missing; sequencing was by immunoSEQ multiplex PCR. V and J calls and clone size are copied from that table; D and trimming were computed from the DNA. This table has millions of clones, just over 90% appearing once. Healthy and HIV-negative, the adult donors had no recent acute infections or vaccinations. V lost 1 base and J lost 1; bases outside the gene matches: 3. CDR3 length equals 16 residues. In germline, CDR1 is SEHNR, CDR2 FQNEAQ (reference sequence).

This receptor was identified in a man between 18 and 29 years old in good health. Some clones in this sample may be carry-over from other donors' samples. The sample was naive CD4+ T cells from PBMCs. As to subset: CD45RA+ positively selected. The rearrangement uses TRBV7-9 and TRBJ2-2; 7 nucleotides match TRBD2. Here the CDR3 reads CASSLGLAENTGELFF. CDR3 DNA: TGTGCCAGCAGCTTAGGACTAGCAGAGAACACCGGGGAGCTGTTTTTT.